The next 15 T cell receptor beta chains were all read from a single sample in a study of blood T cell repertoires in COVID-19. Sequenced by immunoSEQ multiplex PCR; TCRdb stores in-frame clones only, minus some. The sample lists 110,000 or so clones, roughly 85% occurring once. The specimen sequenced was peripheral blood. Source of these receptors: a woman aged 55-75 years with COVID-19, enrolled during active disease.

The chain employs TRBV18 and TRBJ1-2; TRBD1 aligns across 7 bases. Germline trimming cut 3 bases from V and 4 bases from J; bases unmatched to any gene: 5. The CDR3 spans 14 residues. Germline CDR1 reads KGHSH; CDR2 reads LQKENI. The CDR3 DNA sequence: TGTGCCAGCTCACCGGGGACAGCGAGCTATGGCTACACCTTC. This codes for CASSPGTASYGYTF.

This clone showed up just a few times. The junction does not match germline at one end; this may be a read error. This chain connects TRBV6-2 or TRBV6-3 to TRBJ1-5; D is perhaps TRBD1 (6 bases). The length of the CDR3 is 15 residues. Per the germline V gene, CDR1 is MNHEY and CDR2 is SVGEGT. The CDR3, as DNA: TGTGCCAGCAGGTACTGGGGGGGCGGCGGTCAGCCCCAGCATTTT. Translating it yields CASRYWGGGGQPQHF.

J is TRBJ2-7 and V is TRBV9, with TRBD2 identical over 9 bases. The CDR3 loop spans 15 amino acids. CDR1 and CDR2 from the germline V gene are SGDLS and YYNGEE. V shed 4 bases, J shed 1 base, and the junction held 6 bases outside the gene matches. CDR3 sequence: CASSSGLAGSYEQYF. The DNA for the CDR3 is TGTGCCAGCAGCTCTGGCCTAGCGGGGTCCTACGAGCAGTACTTC.

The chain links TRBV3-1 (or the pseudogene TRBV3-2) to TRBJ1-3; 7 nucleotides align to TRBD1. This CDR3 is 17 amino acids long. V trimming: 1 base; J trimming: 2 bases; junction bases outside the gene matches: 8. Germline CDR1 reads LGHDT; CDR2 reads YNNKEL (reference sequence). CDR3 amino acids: CASSQAYTGTAGNTIYF. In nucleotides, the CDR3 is TGTGCCAGCAGCCAAGCCTATACCGGGACAGCTGGAAACACCATATATTTT.

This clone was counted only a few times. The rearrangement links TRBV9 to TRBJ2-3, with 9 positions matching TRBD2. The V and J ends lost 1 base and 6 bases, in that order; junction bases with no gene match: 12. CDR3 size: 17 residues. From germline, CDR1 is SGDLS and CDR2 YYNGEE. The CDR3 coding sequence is TGTGCCAGCAGCGTAAATTCGGTAGCGCGGGGGGGCGATACGCAGTATTTT. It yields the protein CASSVNSVARGGDTQYF.

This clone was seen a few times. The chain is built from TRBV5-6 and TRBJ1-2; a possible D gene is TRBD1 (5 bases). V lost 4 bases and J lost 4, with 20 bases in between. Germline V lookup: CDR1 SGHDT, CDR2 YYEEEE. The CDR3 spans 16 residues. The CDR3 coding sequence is TGTGCCAGCAGCCCGGTTGGCGACAGAACCTCCTATGGCTACACCTTC. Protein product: CASSPVGDRTSYGYTF.

In DNA, the CDR3 is TGCAGCGTTGATGATATGCGGGACCTCCCAGAGACCCAGTACTTC. It translates to CSVDDMRDLPETQYF. This rearrangement joins TRBV29-1 to TRBJ2-5; tentative D call: TRBD2 (6 bases). The germline CDR1 and CDR2 sequences are SQVTM and ANQGSEA. This CDR3 region has 15 residues. The V and J ends lost 3 bases and 4 bases respectively, with 18 bases between them.

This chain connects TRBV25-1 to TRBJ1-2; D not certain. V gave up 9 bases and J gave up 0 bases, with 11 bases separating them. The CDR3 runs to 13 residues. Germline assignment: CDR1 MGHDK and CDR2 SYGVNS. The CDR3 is CASSQMSNYGYTF. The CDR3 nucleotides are TGTGCCAGTTCCCAGATGTCTAACTATGGCTACACCTTC.

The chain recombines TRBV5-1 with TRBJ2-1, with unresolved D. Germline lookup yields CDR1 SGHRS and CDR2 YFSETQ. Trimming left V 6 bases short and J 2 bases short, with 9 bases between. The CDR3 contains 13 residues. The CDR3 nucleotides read TGCGCCAGCACCATAGCCCCCTACAATGAGCAGTTCTTC. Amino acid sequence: CASTIAPYNEQFF. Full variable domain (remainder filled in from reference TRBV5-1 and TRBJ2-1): KAGVTQTPRYLIKTRGQQVTLSCSPISGHRSVSWYQQTPGQGLQFLFEYFSETQRNKGNFPGRFSGRQFSNSRSEMNVSTLELGDSALYLCASTIAPYNEQFFGPGTRLTVL.

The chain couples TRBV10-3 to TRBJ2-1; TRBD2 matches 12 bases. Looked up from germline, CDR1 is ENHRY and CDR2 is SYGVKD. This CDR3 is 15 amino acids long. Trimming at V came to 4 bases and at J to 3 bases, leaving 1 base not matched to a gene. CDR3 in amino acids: CAISGTSGVYNEQFF. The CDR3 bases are TGTGCCATCAGTGGGACTAGCGGGGTCTACAATGAGCAGTTCTTC.

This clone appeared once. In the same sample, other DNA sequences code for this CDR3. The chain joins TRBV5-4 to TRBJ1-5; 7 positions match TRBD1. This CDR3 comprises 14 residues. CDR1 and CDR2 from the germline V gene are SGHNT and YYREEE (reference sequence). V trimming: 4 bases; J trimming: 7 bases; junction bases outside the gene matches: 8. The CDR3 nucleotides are TGTGCCAGCAGCCTTGACAGGGTTGGACAGCCCCAGCATTTT. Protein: CASSLDRVGQPQHF.

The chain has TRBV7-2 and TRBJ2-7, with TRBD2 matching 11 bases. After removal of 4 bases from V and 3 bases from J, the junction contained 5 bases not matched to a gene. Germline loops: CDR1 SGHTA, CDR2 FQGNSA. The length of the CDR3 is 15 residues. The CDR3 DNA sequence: TGTGCCAGCAGCTCCACTAGCGGGGGCTACTACGAGCAGTACTTC. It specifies CASSSTSGGYYEQYF.

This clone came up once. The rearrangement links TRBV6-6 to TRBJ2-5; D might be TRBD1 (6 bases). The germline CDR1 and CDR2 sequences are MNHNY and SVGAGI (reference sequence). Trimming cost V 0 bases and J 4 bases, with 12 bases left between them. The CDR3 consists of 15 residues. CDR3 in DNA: TGTGCCAGCAGTTACTCCCAGGGGAGTGGAGAGACCCAGTACTTC. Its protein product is CASSYSQGSGETQYF.

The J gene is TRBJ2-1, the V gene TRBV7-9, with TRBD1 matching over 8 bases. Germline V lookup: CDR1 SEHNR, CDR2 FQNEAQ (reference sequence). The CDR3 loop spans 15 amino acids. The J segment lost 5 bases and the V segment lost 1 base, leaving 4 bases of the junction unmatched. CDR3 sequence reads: CASSLGTGRNNEQFF. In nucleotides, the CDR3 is TGTGCCAGCAGCTTAGGGACAGGGAGAAACAATGAGCAGTTCTTC.

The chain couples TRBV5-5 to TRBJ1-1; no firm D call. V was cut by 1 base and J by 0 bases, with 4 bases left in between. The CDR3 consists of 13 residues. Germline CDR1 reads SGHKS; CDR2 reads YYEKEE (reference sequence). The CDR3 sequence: CASSLSVNTEAFF. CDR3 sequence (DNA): TGTGCCAGCAGCTTGTCGGTGAACACTGAAGCTTTCTTT.